This T cell receptor (beta chain) was documented in a study of human T cells and chemical hapten exposure. Single cDNA molecules in the library carried unique molecular identifiers attached during preparation. TCRdb re-analysed the RACE reads in MiXCR, keeping a single row per CDR3 protein. In the table there are 62,000 or so distinct CDR3 sequences, 8% to 13% of which are singletons. Time point meaning: patch test 3, about 24 weeks after DPC sensitization. As to treatment: therapeutic diphenylcyclopropenone sensitization with weekly scalp DPC. The specimen comprised whole blood, sampled in connection with sensitization to the hapten diphenylcyclopropenone (DPC). This TCR derives from a woman in her 30s with alopecia areata. Some clones in this sample may be carry-over from other donors' samples.

CDR3 nucleotide sequence: TGTGCCATCAGTGACCGGGACAGGGGGCTCTACAATGAGCAGTTCTTC. Its protein is CAISDRDRGLYNEQFF. The genes are TRBV10-3 and TRBJ2-1; 12 nucleotides line up with TRBD1. The V gene's germline CDR1 is ENHRY and CDR2 SYGVKD. J lost 3 bases, V lost 3 bases, and 3 bases had no gene match. The CDR3 sequence is 16 residues long.